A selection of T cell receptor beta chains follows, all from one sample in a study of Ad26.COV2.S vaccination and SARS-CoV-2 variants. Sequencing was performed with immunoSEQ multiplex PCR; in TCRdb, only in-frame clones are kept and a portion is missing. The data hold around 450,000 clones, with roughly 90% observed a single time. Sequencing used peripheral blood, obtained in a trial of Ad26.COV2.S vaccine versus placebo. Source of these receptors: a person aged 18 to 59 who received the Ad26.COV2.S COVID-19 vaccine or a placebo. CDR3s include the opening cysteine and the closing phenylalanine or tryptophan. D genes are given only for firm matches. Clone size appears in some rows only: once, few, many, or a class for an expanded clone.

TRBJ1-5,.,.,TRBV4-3,CASSQSLNQPQHF,TGCGCCAGCAGCCAATCCCTTAATCAGCCCCAGCATTTT
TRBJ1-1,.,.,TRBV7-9,CASSLNGYTEAFF,TGTGCCAGCAGCTTAAATGGGTACACTGAAGCTTTCTTT
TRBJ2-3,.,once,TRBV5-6,CASSLEPPDTQYF,TGTGCCAGCAGCTTGGAACCACCAGATACGCAGTATTTT
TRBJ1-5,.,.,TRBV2,CASNPGAGRQPQHF,TGTGCCAGCAACCCTGGGGCGGGGCGACAGCCCCAGCATTTT
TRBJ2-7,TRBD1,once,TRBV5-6,CASSFGTGLGEQYF,TGTGCCAGCAGCTTTGGGACAGGCTTGGGGGAGCAGTACTTC
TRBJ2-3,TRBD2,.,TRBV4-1,CASSQSSRGGTYTQYF,TGCGCCAGCAGCCAGTCCTCCCGGGGGGGCACGTATACGCAGTATTTT
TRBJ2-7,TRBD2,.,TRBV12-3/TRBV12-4,CASRVSSGGSWYF,TGTGCCAGCAGGGTTTCTAGCGGGGGGTCTTGGTACTTC
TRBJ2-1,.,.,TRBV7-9,CASSPKPAGDLDEQFF,TGTGCCAGCAGCCCAAAACCGGCAGGGGACTTAGATGAGCAGTTCTTC
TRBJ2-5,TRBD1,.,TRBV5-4,CASSSRTGGRETQYF,TGTGCCAGCAGCTCACGAACAGGGGGCCGGGAGACCCAGTACTTC
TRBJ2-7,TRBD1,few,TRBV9,CASSVVDRGGEQYF,TGTGCCAGCAGCGTAGTAGACAGGGGGGGAGAGCAGTACTTC
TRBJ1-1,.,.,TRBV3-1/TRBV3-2,CASSQQTDTEAFF,TGTGCCAGCAGCCAACAGACTGACACTGAAGCTTTCTTT
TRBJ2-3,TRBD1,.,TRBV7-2,CASSPGTGEVKSDTQYF,TGTGCCAGCAGCCCCGGGACAGGGGAAGTTAAGTCGGATACGCAGTATTTT
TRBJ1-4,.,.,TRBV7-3,CASSLSSRSALFF,TGTGCCAGCAGCTTAAGTAGCAGATCCGCACTGTTTTTT
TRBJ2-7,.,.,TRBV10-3,CAISEAGLRDGSYEQYF,TGTGCCATCAGTGAGGCCGGACTCAGGGACGGGTCCTACGAGCAGTACTTC
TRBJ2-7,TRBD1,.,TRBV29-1,CSVGRDRGPLEQYF,TGCAGCGTTGGCCGGGACAGGGGGCCCCTCGAGCAGTACTTC
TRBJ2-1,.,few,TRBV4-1,CASSQDGGQGFYDEQFF,TGCGCCAGCAGCCAAGATGGCGGGCAGGGATTTTACGATGAGCAGTTCTTC
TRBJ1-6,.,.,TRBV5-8,CASRKANSPLHF,TGTGCCAGCAGAAAAGCAAATTCACCCCTCCACTTT
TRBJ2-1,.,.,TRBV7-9,CASSLGPDGSYNEQFF,TGTGCCAGCAGCTTAGGACCGGACGGATCCTACAATGAGCAGTTCTTC
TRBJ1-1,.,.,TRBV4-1,CASSQNRVLNTEAFF,TGCGCCAGCAGCCAGAACCGGGTCCTTAACACTGAAGCTTTCTTT
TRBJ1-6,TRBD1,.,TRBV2,CASSSGTGNSPLHF,TGTGCCAGCAGCTCCGGGACAGGGAATTCACCCCTCCACTTT
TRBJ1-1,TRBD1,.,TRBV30,CARRTGTGGAEAFF,TGTGCCCGGCGGACTGGGACAGGGGGTGCTGAAGCTTTCTTT
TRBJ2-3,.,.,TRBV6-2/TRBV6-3,CASSYPRGSGTDTQYF,TGTGCCAGCAGTTACCCAAGAGGGTCGGGCACAGATACGCAGTATTTT
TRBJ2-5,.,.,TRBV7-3,CASSAYPGTQYF,TGTGCCAGCAGCGCATACCCTGGAACCCAGTACTTC
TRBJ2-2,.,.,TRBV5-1,CASSPINTGELFF,TGCGCCAGCAGCCCCATTAACACCGGGGAGCTGTTTTTT
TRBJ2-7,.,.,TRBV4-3,CASSQAPASYEQYF,TGCGCCAGCAGCCAAGCGCCAGCCTCCTACGAGCAGTACTTC
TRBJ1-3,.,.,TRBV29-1,CSVRGTGVSGNTIYF,TGCAGCGTTCGGGGAACTGGGGTCTCTGGAAACACCATATATTTT
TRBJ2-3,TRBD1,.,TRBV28,CASSTREGAYYTQYF,TGTGCCAGCAGTACCCGTGAGGGGGCATATTATACGCAGTATTTT
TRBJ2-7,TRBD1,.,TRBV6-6,CASGSAGTGAYEQYF,TGTGCCAGCGGATCGGCCGGGACAGGGGCCTACGAGCAGTACTTC
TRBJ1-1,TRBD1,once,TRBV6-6,CASSTDRGITEAFF,TGTGCCAGCAGTACTGACAGGGGGATCACTGAAGCTTTCTTT
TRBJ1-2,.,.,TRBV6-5,CASSNRANYGYTF,TGTGCCAGCAGCAACAGGGCTAACTATGGCTACACCTTC
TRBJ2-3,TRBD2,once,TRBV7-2,CASSPGPSGTTDTQYF,TGTGCCAGCAGTCCAGGGCCTAGCGGGACCACAGATACGCAGTATTTT
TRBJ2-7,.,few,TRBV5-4,CASSYMGGRAYEQYF,TGTGCCAGCAGTTATATGGGGGGACGAGCTTACGAGCAGTACTTC
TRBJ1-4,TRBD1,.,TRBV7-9,CASSRDRFNEKLFF,TGTGCCAGCAGCCGGGACAGATTTAATGAAAAACTGTTTTTT
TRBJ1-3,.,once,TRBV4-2,CASSQDWGHSGNTIYF,TGTGCCAGCAGCCAAGATTGGGGCCACTCTGGAAACACCATATATTTT
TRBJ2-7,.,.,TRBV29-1,CSVHTSRYEQYF,TGCAGCGTTCATACTAGCAGGTACGAGCAGTACTTC
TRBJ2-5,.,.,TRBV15,CATSRGGRYQETQYF,TGTGCCACCAGCAGGGGGGGACGGTACCAAGAGACCCAGTACTTC
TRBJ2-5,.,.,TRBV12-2,CASRLGEGAETQYF,TGTGCAAGTCGCTTAGGAGAGGGGGCCGAGACCCAGTACTTC
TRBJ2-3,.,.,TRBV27,CASSSPHGGSTDTQYF,TGTGCCAGCAGTTCCCCCCACGGGGGTAGCACAGATACGCAGTATTTT